A single sample gave rise to the 21 T cell receptor beta chains below, sequenced in a study of early T cells in non-severe SARS-CoV-2 infection. MiXCR, applied by TCRdb to the 5' RACE reads, yields one record per CDR3 protein. The repertoire holds approximately 90,000 distinct CDR3 sequences, with roughly 9.6% as singletons. The material sequenced was whole blood, taken at baseline. The source is an adult who was a healthcare worker with PCR-confirmed SARS-CoV-2 infection or an uninfected control (not recorded which).

This clonotype has a handful of counts. The chain couples TRBV7-2 to TRBJ1-6; D is perhaps TRBD1 (5 bases). This CDR3 spans 17 amino acids. Germline loops: CDR1 SGHTA, CDR2 FQGNSA. V lost 1 base to trimming and J lost 2 bases, with 12 bases between them. This CDR3 is CASSLGPGRTYNSPLHF. The CDR3, as DNA: TGTGCCAGCAGCTTAGGGCCGGGGCGGACCTATAATTCACCCCTCCACTTT. Full variable domain (rest looked up from reference TRBV7-2 and TRBJ1-6): GAGVSQSPSNKVTEKGKDVELRCDPISGHTALYWYRQSLGQGLEFLIYFQGNSAPDKSGLPSDRFSAERTGGSVSTLTIQRTQQEDSAVYLCASSLGPGRTYNSPLHFGNGTRLTVT.

This rearrangement joins TRBV11-2 to TRBJ2-3; the match to TRBD2 covers 8 bases. V shed 3 bases and J 5 bases; nucleotides not matched to a gene: 4. The CDR3 is 14 residues long. Germline lookup yields CDR1 SGHAT and CDR2 FQNNGV. The CDR3 DNA sequence: TGTGCCAGCAGCTTGAGGACTAGCCTAGATACGCAGTATTTT. Amino acid sequence: CASSLRTSLDTQYF. The full variable domain, with the rest looked up from reference TRBV11-2 and TRBJ2-3, is EAGVAQSPRYKIIEKRQSVAFWCNPISGHATLYWYQQILGQGPKLLIQFQNNGVVDDSQLPKDRFSAERLKGVDSTLKIQPAKLEDSAVYLCASSLRTSLDTQYFGPGTRLTVL.

There are a few counts of this clonotype. This chain joins TRBV29-1 and TRBJ2-1; 13 bases are shared with TRBD2. CDR3 length: 18 amino acids. Per the germline V gene, CDR1 is SQVTM and CDR2 is ANQGSEA. V lost 5 bases to trimming and J lost 0 bases; unmatched junction nucleotides: 10. CDR3 bases: TGCAGCGTTAGAGGACTAGCGGGAGAGAAATACTCCTACAATGAGCAGTTCTTC. It translates to CSVRGLAGEKYSYNEQFF.

This clonotype has more than one count but fewer than ten. The chain couples TRBV5-4 to TRBJ2-3, with 12 nucleotides matching TRBD2. V dropped 2 bases and J dropped 4; count of bases not matched to a gene: 8. In germline, CDR1 is SGHNT, CDR2 YYREEE (reference sequence). There are 17 residues in the CDR3. CDR3 DNA sequence: TGTGCCAGCAGCTTTTCTAGCGGGGGGGGTCTGCCAGATACGCAGTATTTT. Translation: CASSFSSGGGLPDTQYF.

Ten or more counts support this clonotype. This chain links TRBV7-8 with TRBJ2-7; D might be TRBD2 (5 bases). The CDR3 has 13 residues. The ends were cut back, 2 bases at V and 6 bases at J, with 11 bases in the middle. Per germline, CDR1 SGHVS and CDR2 FQNEAQ. CDR3 loop: CASSLITRREQYF. The CDR3 DNA follows: TGTGCCAGCAGCTTAATCACTAGACGCGAGCAGTACTTC.

This clonotype occurred many times. The chain employs TRBV12-3 or TRBV12-4 and TRBJ2-1; 8 positions match TRBD2. V shed 4 bases, J shed 7 bases, and the junction held 15 bases outside the gene matches. CDR3 length: 17 residues. CDR3 residues: CASSSPGAGGPGNEQFF. In DNA, the CDR3 is TGTGCCAGCAGTTCCCCCGGCGCGGGAGGACCGGGGAATGAGCAGTTCTTC.

The genes are TRBV19 and TRBJ1-4; D is possibly TRBD1 (6 bases). The CDR3 has 18 amino acids. In germline, CDR1 is LNHDA, CDR2 SQIVND (reference sequence). V was cut by 4 bases and J by 5 bases, with 23 bases left in between. CDR3 residues: CASSTMLRRTARNEKLFF. Here the CDR3 DNA reads TGTGCCAGTAGTACAATGCTGAGGCGGACAGCCAGGAATGAAAAACTGTTTTTT.

This clonotype was counted at least ten times. The chain uses TRBV7-8 and TRBJ1-5; D is unresolved. The V end was cut by 6 bases, the J end by 6 bases, with 18 bases between. The CDR3 consists of 15 residues. Germline V gene data show CDR1 as SGHVS and CDR2 as FQNEAQ. This CDR3 is CASSPSTTSGQPQHF. CDR3 DNA sequence: TGTGCCAGCAGTCCCAGTACGACCTCCGGTCAGCCCCAGCATTTT.

This clonotype was found a few times. V gene TRBV12-3 or TRBV12-4 combines with J gene TRBJ2-2; no clear D gene. V lost 3 bases and J 4 bases, leaving 3 bases between the germline ends. CDR3 length equals 12 residues. The CDR3 DNA sequence: TGTGCCAGCAGTTTCGTCACCGGGGAGCTGTTTTTT. Its protein is CASSFVTGELFF.

In its sample, this clonotype was seen a few times. V usage is TRBV3-1 and J usage is TRBJ2-3, with TRBD2 identical over 9 bases. Germline CDR1 is LGHDT and CDR2 is YNNKEL (reference sequence). This CDR3 has 14 residues. Trimming removed 0 bases from V and 14 bases from J; junction bases left unmatched: 9. The DNA for the CDR3 is TGTGCCAGCAGCCAAGATCGCCGGGCGGGGGGGCCGTATTTT. Its protein product is CASSQDRRAGGPYF.

This rearrangement joins TRBV5-1 to TRBJ2-7; 7 nucleotides align to TRBD1. J gave up 6 bases and V 4 bases, and 7 bases lay outside the gene matches. Germline V gives CDR1 SGHRS, CDR2 YFSETQ. The CDR3 runs to 13 residues. The CDR3 loop is CASSPRQGAEQYF. The CDR3, as DNA: TGCGCCAGCAGCCCGAGACAGGGTGCCGAGCAGTACTTC.

This clonotype came up many times. The J gene is TRBJ2-2, the V gene TRBV29-1; no definite D call. CDR1 SQVTM and CDR2 ANQGSEA come from the germline V gene. This CDR3 comprises 14 residues. V dropped 5 bases and J dropped 1 base, with 11 bases sitting between them. The CDR3 is CSVLSSENTGELFF. The CDR3 DNA reads as TGCAGCGTTCTCAGTTCCGAGAACACCGGGGAGCTGTTTTTT.

The V gene is TRBV7-2, the J gene TRBJ2-7; D may be TRBD2 (5 bases). Germline loops: CDR1 SGHTA, CDR2 FQGNSA. The CDR3 is 12 residues long. The ends were cut back, 5 bases at V and 6 bases at J, with 11 bases in the middle. CDR3 bases: TGTGCCAGCAGCACTCGGGGTCCCGAGCAGTACTTC. Residues: CASSTRGPEQYF.

This clonotype came up a few times. Written as DNA, the CDR3 is TGTGCCAGCAGCTATCAAGGCGGAGATACGCAGTATTTT. It yields the protein CASSYQGGDTQYF. The chain recombines TRBV5-6 with TRBJ2-3; D ambiguous. CDR1 is SGHDT and CDR2 is YYEEEE in the germline V gene. V lost 3 bases to trimming and J lost 5 bases, with 10 bases between them. The CDR3 has 13 amino acids.

This sequence joins TRBV20-1 and TRBJ2-7; 7 bases map to TRBD1. V was clipped by 6 bases and J by 4 bases; unmatched bases: 9. The length of the CDR3 is 13 residues. Germline CDR1 is DFQATT and CDR2 is SNEGSKA (reference sequence). In nucleotides, the CDR3 is TGCAGTGCCTTACCGGGGACAGTTTACGAGCAGTACTTC. This codes for CSALPGTVYEQYF.

The chain has TRBV7-3 and TRBJ2-2, with D perhaps matching TRBD2 (6 bases). V shed 2 bases and J shed 2 bases, with 12 bases lying between them. The length of the CDR3 is 16 residues. Germline assignment: CDR1 SGHTA and CDR2 FQGTGA. In DNA form, the CDR3 reads TGTGCCAGCAGCTTACAGGCGGGGAGTAACACCGGGGAGCTGTTTTTT. Protein: CASSLQAGSNTGELFF.

This clonotype appeared a few times. V and J are TRBV10-2 and TRBJ2-5; TRBD2 agrees at 7 bases. Per germline, CDR1 WSHSY and CDR2 SAAADI. V was pared by 10 bases and J by 5 bases, with 13 bases of the junction left unmatched. The CDR3 length is 14 residues. The CDR3 loop reads CATRKAGAEETQYF. The CDR3 bases are TGCGCCACCCGGAAGGCGGGAGCGGAGGAGACCCAGTACTTC.

The CDR3 reads CASSVLSSGNTIYF. CDR3 DNA sequence: TGTGCCAGCAGCGTACTGTCCTCTGGAAACACCATATATTTT. This chain uses TRBV9 with TRBJ1-3; D not resolved. Germline V gene data show CDR1 as SGDLS and CDR2 as YYNGEE. Trimming left V 1 base short and J 0 bases short, with 5 bases between. CDR3 length: 14 residues. Using reference TRBV9 and TRBJ1-3 for the parts outside the CDR3, the full variable domain is DSGVTQTPKHLITATGQRVTLRCSPRSGDLSVYWYQQSLDQGLQFLIQYYNGEERAKGNILERFSAQQFPDLHSELNLSSLELGDSALYFCASSVLSSGNTIYFGEGSWLTVV.

This clonotype was detected only a few times. This chain links TRBV18 with TRBJ2-1; D ambiguous. The V and J ends lost 4 bases and 8 bases respectively, with 15 bases between them. The length of the CDR3 is 14 residues. CDR1 and CDR2 from the germline V gene are KGHSH and LQKENI. The CDR3 DNA sequence: TGTGCCAGCTCACGAAGGACCGCCCCCGATGAGCAGTTCTTC. Translated, it gives CASSRRTAPDEQFF.

V is TRBV11-2 and J is TRBJ2-5, with 9 bases identical to TRBD1. The trim removed 5 bases at V and 0 bases at J, leaving 4 bases unmatched. The CDR3 length is 15 residues. Germline V lookup: CDR1 SGHAT, CDR2 FQNNGV. CDR3 nucleotides: TGTGCCAGCAGCAAAGGGACAGGGAACCAAGAGACCCAGTACTTC. Its protein is CASSKGTGNQETQYF. The full variable domain, its missing parts supplied by reference TRBV11-2 and TRBJ2-5, is EAGVAQSPRYKIIEKRQSVAFWCNPISGHATLYWYQQILGQGPKLLIQFQNNGVVDDSQLPKDRFSAERLKGVDSTLKIQPAKLEDSAVYLCASSKGTGNQETQYFGPGTRLLVL.

The chain is built from TRBV10-3 and TRBJ2-1; D not certain. The CDR3 length is 13 residues. CDR1 and CDR2 from the germline V gene are ENHRY and SYGVKD. The germline V and J ends were trimmed by 4 bases and 7 bases, with 11 bases remaining between them. As DNA, the CDR3 is TGTGCCATCAGTGGATTAAGAGAGAATGAGCAGTTCTTC. Translating gives CAISGLRENEQFF.